This TCR beta chain emerged from a study of beta chain features in type 1 diabetes. The entirety of the isolated RNA underwent reverse transcription, so expressed TCRB transcripts were sequenced. TCRdb's table, derived via immunoSEQ multiplex PCR, lists solely in-frame clones and lacks some. In the table there are roughly 150,000 clones, roughly 63% of which are singletons. Findings and limits, study-wide: In all four CD4+ subsets, TCRB CDR3 length was significantly, moderately reduced in type 1 diabetes. Cells with high TCR expression could be over-represented by cDNA sequencing.

A note on this clone: What it binds is unknown.

This CDR3 region has 15 residues. Germline lookup yields CDR1 SGDLS and CDR2 YYNGEE. Trimming pared 3 bases from V and 4 bases from J, leaving 14 bases between. Sorting that relied on CD45RO/CCR7/CD25/CD127/CD95/CD27 yielded CD4+ naive, central memory, regulatory and stem cell-like memory cells. The chain is built from TRBV9 and TRBJ1-5; D is perhaps TRBD1 (5 bases). Sequencing was done on a sample of naive CD4+ T cells from blood. The clonotype was recovered from a man aged 25 to 40 with type 1 diabetes. The CDR3 loop reads CASSESGLTNQPQHF. The CDR3 DNA reads TGTGCCAGCAGCGAGTCGGGGCTAACAAATCAGCCCCAGCATTTT.